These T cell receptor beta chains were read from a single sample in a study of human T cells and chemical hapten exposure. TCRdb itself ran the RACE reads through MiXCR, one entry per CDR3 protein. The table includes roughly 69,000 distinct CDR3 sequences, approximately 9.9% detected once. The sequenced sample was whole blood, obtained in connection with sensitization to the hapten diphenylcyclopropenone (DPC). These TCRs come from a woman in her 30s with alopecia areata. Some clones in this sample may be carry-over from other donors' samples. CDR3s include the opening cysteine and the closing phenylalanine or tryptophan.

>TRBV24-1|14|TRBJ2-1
CATSVSGLDNEQFF
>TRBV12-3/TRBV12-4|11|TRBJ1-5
CASSIKRVQHF
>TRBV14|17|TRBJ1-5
CASSQDHPGYINQPQHF
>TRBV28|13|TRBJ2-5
CASSLGQGASQYF
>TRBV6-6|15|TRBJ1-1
CASSYPGQGATEAFF
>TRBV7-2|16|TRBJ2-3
CASSLGASVSTDTQYF
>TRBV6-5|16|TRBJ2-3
CASSYRDRASTDTQYF
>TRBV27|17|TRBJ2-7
CASSSAHSEQGRGEQYF
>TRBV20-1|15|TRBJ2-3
CSARDGRHNTDTQYF
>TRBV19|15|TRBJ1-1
CASMRQAVLNTEAFF
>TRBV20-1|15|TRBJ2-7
CSARDEGTGTYEQYF
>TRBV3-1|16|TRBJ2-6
CASSQDLGSGANVLTF
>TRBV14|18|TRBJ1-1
CASSQLPGASPLNTEAFF
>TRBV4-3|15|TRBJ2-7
CASSQDSSRGGTWYF
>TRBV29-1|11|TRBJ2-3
CSVDVGDTQYF
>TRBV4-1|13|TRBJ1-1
CASSQAMNTEAFF
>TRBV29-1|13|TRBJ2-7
CSASRDTTYEQYF
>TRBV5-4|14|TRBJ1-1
CASSTAGQGAEAFF
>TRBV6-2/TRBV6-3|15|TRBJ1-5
CATRDRGLGNQPQHF
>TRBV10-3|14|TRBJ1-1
CAISESKGRTEAFF
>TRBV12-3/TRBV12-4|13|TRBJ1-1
CASSLAGVPEAFF
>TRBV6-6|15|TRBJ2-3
CASSPTQGRPDTQYF
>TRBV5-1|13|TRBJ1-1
CASSLDGAQEAFF
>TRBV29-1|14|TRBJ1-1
CSVPPRGPHTEAFF
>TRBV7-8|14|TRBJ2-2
CASSRDRDTGELFF
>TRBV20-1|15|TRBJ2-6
CSAREGFSGANVLTF
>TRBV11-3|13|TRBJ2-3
CASSSGTRPAQYF
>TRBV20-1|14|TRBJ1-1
CSARWGTVNTEAFF
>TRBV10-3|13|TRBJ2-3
CAISEKGPPTQYF
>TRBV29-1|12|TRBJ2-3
CSVKRNTDTQYF
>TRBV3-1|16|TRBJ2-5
CASSQQTSGFPETQYF
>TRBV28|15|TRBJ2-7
CASSRTSGSRYEQYF
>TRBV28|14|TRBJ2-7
CASRGGASSYEQYF
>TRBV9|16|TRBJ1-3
CASSVVQGLSGNTIYF
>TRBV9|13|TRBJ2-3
CASSVRFTDTQYF
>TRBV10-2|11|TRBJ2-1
CASSEVNEQFF
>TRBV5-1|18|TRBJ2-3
CASTPSGTSGPRTDTQYF